This T cell receptor beta chain was sequenced in a study of blood T cell repertoires in COVID-19 (TCRdb year 2020). For the wider study: Samples covering the acute and convalescent phases of COVID-19 were provided by collaborators in the United States, Italy and Spain. The material from the prospective study consisted of cDNA or gDNA derived from T cells, B-cell-depleted T cells, or PBMCs. The dataset comprised deeply sampled blood TCRbeta repertoires from subjects exposed to, actively infected with, or recovered from COVID-19. The repertoires were made available in a free public database intended to serve as a resource for research on the immune response to SARS-CoV-2. Samples came from the ongoing ImmuneRACE study (first 160 participants) plus 1,254 subjects from 6 global collaborators. Nearly every sample came with metadata listing a de-identified subject ID, COVID-19 status, age in years and sex. HLA class I and class II types, where available, came from metadata supplied by the sample provider rather than from assay-based typing. On the study overall, not on this receptor specifically: Clinical and demographic metadata were provided uncurated, with the amount varying by source and participant.

In regard to this clone: This clone's antigen is unknown. It has no much larger one-base neighbor in the sample; base qualities were not kept.

Collaborating institutions collected whole blood in K2EDTA tubes following their own protocols. For TCRbeta analysis, collaborators shipped samples as frozen whole blood, isolated PBMCs, or DNA extracted from either of those sample types. From cysteine to phenylalanine, the CDR3 is 13 amino acids long. The read is trimmed to its CDR3 DNA, 39 bases read in frame from base 1. The junction shows trimming of 6 bases on V and 4 bases on J, and the gene matches do not reach 6 bases of it. TCRbeta CDR3 regions were amplified from genomic DNA using the immunoSEQ Assay, a bias-controlled multiplex PCR. As for the authors' bioinformatics: Nucleated cell counts per sample were estimated from amplification of reference gene primers within the assay. Sequence reads were collapsed and filtered to measure the absolute abundance of every unique TCRbeta CDR3 rearrangement. For each sample, productive Simpson clonality was calculated by taking the square root of Simpson's diversity index across productive rearrangements. In TCRdb, the immuneACCESS table is reduced to in-frame sequences with V and J assigned. These tables do not hold every clone; where another copy was compared, an unresolved V gene accounts for under half, and the others remain unexplained. Clone size and V and J calls were adopted from that table, with D and trimming inferred from the DNA. For this sample there are 85,000 to 120,000 clones; about four fifths appear just once. Of the sample, 9.5% to 10% is held by the ten largest clones.

What was sequenced was peripheral blood. The clonotype originates from a man aged 40-49 years with active or convalescent COVID-19. The chain is assembled from TRBV6-7 and TRBJ2-7; 7 central nucleotides agree with TRBD1. TRBV6-7 is classed as an ORF, of uncertain function. The CDR3 reads CASRDRLGYEQYF. The base sequence is TGTGCCAGCAGGGACAGGCTGGGATACGAGCAGTACTTC.